Below, 12 T cell receptor beta chains from the same sample are listed, as sequenced in a study of shared clonotypes between healthy human individuals. The method was immunoSEQ multiplex PCR; TCRdb's version includes in-frame clones alone and lacks a portion of them. In the table there are around 2,000,000 clones, 90% to 95% of which are singletons. What was sequenced was naive CD4+ T cells sorted from blood. Subset: CD45RA+ positively selected. The receptors were sampled from a man between 18 and 35 years old in good health.

V and J are TRBV7-6 and TRBJ1-6; the D gene is possibly TRBD1 (5 bases). The CDR3 covers 14 residues. Trimming left V 6 bases short and J 6 bases short, with 12 bases between. CDR1 SGHVS and CDR2 FNYEAQ come from the germline V gene. CDR3 loop: CASRRGPSNSPLHF. The CDR3 DNA reads as TGTGCCAGCAGGCGGGGACCGAGTAATTCACCCCTCCACTTT.

The genes are TRBV6-6 and TRBJ1-2; D is perhaps TRBD1 (6 bases). V lost 5 bases and J lost 7, with 14 bases in between. The CDR3 runs to 13 residues. Germline CDR1 MNHNY, CDR2 SVGAGI (reference sequence). In DNA, the CDR3 is TGTGCCAGCAGTCCGGGAGGGACACCTGGCTACACCTTC. The encoded protein is CASSPGGTPGYTF.

J is TRBJ1-2 and V is TRBV6-5; possible D gene TRBD1, 5 bases. This CDR3 contains 13 residues. V was pared by 6 bases and J by 8 bases, with 16 bases between. Germline V gene data show CDR1 as MNHEY and CDR2 as SVGAGI. Here the CDR3 DNA reads TGTGCCAGCAGGGACACGTCCGTGGAGGGCTACACCTTC. This sequence encodes CASRDTSVEGYTF.

The V gene is TRBV6-5, the J gene TRBJ1-2; D gene unclear. V shed 8 bases and J shed 4 bases, with 8 bases lying between them. From germline, CDR1 is MNHEY and CDR2 SVGAGI. The CDR3 covers 11 residues. CDR3 residues: CASGPPYGYTF. The CDR3 nucleotides are TGTGCCAGCGGTCCCCCCTATGGCTACACCTTC.

Regarding this clone: At one end the junction does not follow the germline gene, possibly because of a read error. The chain has TRBV7-7 and TRBJ2-5; 7 bases agree with TRBD2. Germline V gene data show CDR1 as SSHAT and CDR2 as FNYEAQ (reference sequence). CDR3 length equals 13 residues. The CDR3 protein is CASSTGLVETQYF. CDR3 DNA sequence: TGTGCTAGCAGCACAGGACTAGTAGAGACCCAGTACTTC.

The chain has TRBV6-6 and TRBJ2-7; TRBD1 matches 9 bases. J gave up 4 bases and V 5 bases, and 9 bases lay outside the gene matches. The CDR3 loop spans 15 amino acids. Germline V gives CDR1 MNHNY, CDR2 SVGAGI (reference sequence). The CDR3 coding sequence is TGTGCCAGCAGTACGCCTACAGGGGGCAGGTACGAGCAGTACTTC. Translation gives CASSTPTGGRYEQYF.

The J gene is TRBJ2-7, the V gene TRBV18, with 8 bases lining up with TRBD1. Germline CDR1 reads KGHSH; CDR2 reads LQKENI. The CDR3 runs 14 residues. Trimming at V came to 8 bases and at J to 2 bases, leaving 8 bases not matched to a gene. In nucleotides, the CDR3 is TGTGCCAGCCGAGGACAGGGAGTGACCTACGAGCAGTACTTC. Translating it yields CASRGQGVTYEQYF.

The chain combines TRBV5-4 with TRBJ2-5, with D possibly matching TRBD2 (7 bases). Trimming pared 3 bases from V and 3 bases from J, leaving 12 bases between. In germline, CDR1 is SGHNT, CDR2 YYREEE (reference sequence). The CDR3 spans 14 residues. The CDR3 loop is CASSWGGSKETQYF. DNA of the CDR3: TGTGCCAGCAGCTGGGGGGGCAGTAAAGAGACCCAGTACTTC. The full variable domain, in which reference TRBV5-4 and TRBJ2-5 provide the parts outside the CDR3, is ETGVTQSPTHLIKTRGQQVTLRCSSQSGHNTVSWYQQALGQGPQFIFQYYREEENGRGNFPPRFSGLQFPNYSSELNVNALELDDSALYLCASSWGGSKETQYFGPGTRLLVL.

This clone has only one observation. The J gene is TRBJ2-2, the V gene TRBV9; weak D call: TRBD2 (6 bases). V was shortened by 2 bases and J by 4 bases, with 18 bases between the two germline ends. The CDR3 extends over 17 amino acids. Germline assignment: CDR1 SGDLS and CDR2 YYNGEE. This CDR3 reads CASSVRGAGMGTGELFF. CDR3 in DNA: TGTGCCAGCAGCGTCCGCGGGGCGGGGATGGGCACCGGGGAGCTGTTTTTT. The whole variable domain, remainder taken from reference TRBV9 and TRBJ2-2, is DSGVTQTPKHLITATGQRVTLRCSPRSGDLSVYWYQQSLDQGLQFLIQYYNGEERAKGNILERFSAQQFPDLHSELNLSSLELGDSALYFCASSVRGAGMGTGELFFGEGSRLTVL.

This chain joins TRBV5-5 and TRBJ2-7, with 7 bases identical to TRBD2. The CDR3 extends over 15 amino acids. In germline, CDR1 is SGHKS, CDR2 YYEKEE (reference sequence). V shed 2 bases and J 3 bases; nucleotides not matched to a gene: 8. Here the CDR3 DNA reads TGTGCCAGCAGCTTCTGGCTAGCGGAGCACTACGAGCAGTACTTC. Protein: CASSFWLAEHYEQYF.

The genes are TRBV2 and TRBJ1-2, with D maybe TRBD1 (5 bases). V was cut by 1 base and J by 1 base, with 7 bases left in between. Germline assignment: CDR1 SNHLY and CDR2 FYNNEI. The CDR3 is 14 amino acids. CDR3 region: CASSEVTVNYGYTF. The CDR3 nucleotides read TGTGCCAGCAGTGAAGTGACAGTTAACTATGGCTACACCTTC.

The chain couples TRBV29-1 to TRBJ2-3, with D perhaps being TRBD1 or TRBD2 (7 bases each). CDR3 length: 12 residues. Germline CDR1 and CDR2: SQVTM and ANQGSEA. V dropped 7 bases and J dropped 4 bases, with 12 bases sitting between them. CDR3 nucleotide sequence: TGCAGCGGCAGGGGGGGAGCAGATACGCAGTATTTT. This codes for CSGRGGADTQYF.